One and the same sample provided the 22 T cell receptor beta chains below, sequenced in a study of cytotoxic CD8 clonotypes in ibrutinib-treated CLL. Assay: immunoSEQ multiplex PCR; the TCRdb copy retains only in-frame clones and omits some. The sample comprises about 30,000 clones, roughly 57% of which are singletons, and about 5.4% rests with the top ten. The material was PBMCs, obtained before ibrutinib treatment. Receptors originate from a human donor with chronic lymphocytic leukemia.

The rearrangement links TRBV15 to TRBJ2-5, with D unresolved. The CDR3 is made up of 15 amino acids. Per germline, CDR1 LNHNV and CDR2 YYDKDF (reference sequence). Trimming stripped 1 base from V and 3 bases from J, with 12 bases between. In nucleotides, the CDR3 is TGTGCCACCAGCAGAGCGACGGGTGGGAAAGAGACCCAGTACTTC. It specifies CATSRATGGKETQYF.

This clone showed up just once. The V gene is TRBV18, the J gene TRBJ2-2; no firm D call. The germline CDR1 and CDR2 sequences are KGHSH and LQKENI. The CDR3 contains 12 residues. V lost 3 bases and J 5 bases, leaving 4 bases between the germline ends. CDR3 sequence reads: CASSPTTGELFF. The CDR3 bases are TGTGCCAGCTCACCGACTACCGGGGAGCTGTTTTTT.

The chain employs TRBV5-1 and TRBJ2-3; D is unresolved. Germline values: CDR1 SGHRS, CDR2 YFSETQ. CDR3 length: 14 amino acids. The V and J ends lost 2 bases and 0 bases respectively, with 7 bases between them. CDR3 sequence: CASSFYASTDTQYF. The CDR3 DNA reads as TGCGCCAGCAGCTTTTACGCAAGCACAGATACGCAGTATTTT. Using reference TRBV5-1 and TRBJ2-3 for the parts outside the CDR3, the full variable domain is KAGVTQTPRYLIKTRGQQVTLSCSPISGHRSVSWYQQTPGQGLQFLFEYFSETQRNKGNFPGRFSGRQFSNSRSEMNVSTLELGDSALYLCASSFYASTDTQYFGPGTRLTVL.

This clone was found a few times. This sequence joins TRBV2 and TRBJ1-4; 7 nucleotides agree with TRBD1. CDR3 length: 14 residues. CDR1 and CDR2 from the germline V gene are SNHLY and FYNNEI. V lost 6 bases, J lost 6 bases, and 7 bases stayed unmatched. CDR3 region: CASSLDQGDEKLFF. In DNA form, the CDR3 reads TGTGCCAGCAGCCTGGATCAGGGGGATGAAAAACTGTTTTTT.

J is TRBJ2-7 and V is TRBV28; weak D call: TRBD1 (5 bases). Germline values: CDR1 MDHEN, CDR2 SYDVKM. This CDR3 spans 12 amino acids. V was pared by 6 bases and J by 3 bases, with 9 bases between. In DNA form, the CDR3 reads TGTGCCAGCAGGGCAGGGAACTACGAGCAGTACTTC. This translates into CASRAGNYEQYF. Complete variable domain (other parts from reference TRBV28 and TRBJ2-7): DVKVTQSSRYLVKRTGEKVFLECVQDMDHENMFWYRQDPGLGLRLIYFSYDVKMKEKGDIPEGYSVSREKKERFSLILESASTNQTSMYLCASRAGNYEQYFGPGTRLTVT.

This rearrangement joins TRBV6-5 to TRBJ1-3; D call uncertain. There are 14 residues in the CDR3. Looked up from germline, CDR1 is MNHEY and CDR2 is SVGAGI. Deletions cut 5 bases from V and 4 bases from J, with 12 bases between. CDR3 nucleotide sequence: TGTGCCAGCAGTGATATCCAGTCAGGAAACACCATATATTTT. Amino acids: CASSDIQSGNTIYF.

CDR3 residues: CASSHMTGWNTEAFF. Written as DNA, the CDR3 is TGTGCCAGCAGCCACATGACAGGCTGGAACACTGAAGCTTTCTTT. V gene TRBV9 combines with J gene TRBJ1-1, with TRBD1 as a possible D gene (6 bases). The CDR3 totals 15 residues. Germline loops: CDR1 SGDLS, CDR2 YYNGEE. The ends were cut back, 4 bases at V and 1 base at J, with 14 bases in the middle.

By share, this clone ranks as medium-sized. V and J are TRBV9 and TRBJ2-1; D gene unclear. This CDR3 spans 15 amino acids. V lost 1 base and J lost 0, with 8 bases in between. Germline CDR1 reads SGDLS; CDR2 reads YYNGEE. The CDR3 here is CASSVKAGSYNEQFF. The CDR3 DNA is TGTGCCAGCAGCGTAAAGGCAGGCTCCTACAATGAGCAGTTCTTC.

The chain combines TRBV6-6 with TRBJ1-6; 8 bases match TRBD1. CDR3 size: 15 residues. Germline V gene lookup returns CDR1 MNHNY and CDR2 SVGAGI (reference sequence). The V gene end was trimmed by 6 bases and the J gene end by 8 bases; junction bases not matched to a gene: 9. CDR3 coding DNA: TGTGCCAGCAGACCAGGGGGCAACACGGATTCACCCCTCCACTTT. It specifies CASRPGGNTDSPLHF.

This chain links TRBV7-9 with TRBJ2-7, with TRBD2 matching over 12 bases. Trimming cost V 5 bases and J 5 bases; bases outside gene matches: 4. Germline CDR1 reads SEHNR; CDR2 reads FQNEAQ (reference sequence). The CDR3 is 14 residues long. CDR3 sequence (DNA): TGTGCCAGCAGCCCGGGACTAGCGGGCGACGAGCAGTACTTC. Translation gives CASSPGLAGDEQYF. Filled out from reference TRBV7-9 and TRBJ2-7, the complete variable domain reads DTGVSQNPRHKITKRGQNVTFRCDPISEHNRLYWYRQTLGQGPEFLTYFQNEAQLEKSRLLSDRFSAERPKGSFSTLEIQRTEQGDSAMYLCASSPGLAGDEQYFGPGTRLTVT.

The chain is built from TRBV5-1 and TRBJ2-7; tentative D call: TRBD2 (8 bases). Per germline, CDR1 SGHRS and CDR2 YFSETQ. V lost 4 bases, J lost 2 bases, and 16 bases lay in between. The length of the CDR3 is 15 residues. CDR3 protein: CASSVGLGGPYEQYF. Written as DNA, the CDR3 is TGCGCCAGCAGCGTGGGACTAGGGGGCCCCTACGAGCAGTACTTC.

CDR3 sequence reads: CASSPLSGGTEAFF. The CDR3 DNA reads as TGCGCCAGCAGTCCGCTTTCAGGGGGCACTGAAGCTTTCTTT. The chain uses TRBV23-1 and TRBJ1-1; TRBD1 agrees at 7 bases. TRBV23-1 is marked as an open reading frame, function uncertain. The CDR3 is made up of 14 amino acids. The V and J ends lost 4 bases and 4 bases, in that order; junction bases with no gene match: 6.

This clone turned up a few times. The chain combines TRBV7-2 with TRBJ2-1, with TRBD1 as a possible D gene (6 bases). Germline CDR1 is SGHTA and CDR2 is FQGNSA. The CDR3 contains 18 residues. The germline V and J ends were trimmed by 5 bases and 7 bases, with 27 bases remaining between them. In DNA, the CDR3 is TGTGCCAGCAGCAACCGGGACACCCTTTTGGGGTTGAGGAATGAGCAGTTCTTC. It is translated as CASSNRDTLLGLRNEQFF.

This clone has only one observation. The chain couples TRBV10-1 to TRBJ2-2; tentative D call: TRBD2 (5 bases). The CDR3 is 15 amino acids. Germline lookup yields CDR1 WNHNN and CDR2 SYGVQD (reference sequence). V dropped 2 bases and J dropped 6 bases, with 13 bases sitting between them. The CDR3 here is CASSETAGVPGELFF. The CDR3 nucleotides are TGCGCCAGCAGTGAGACCGCGGGCGTGCCCGGGGAGCTGTTTTTT.

This clone was picked up a small number of times. The chain combines TRBV13 with TRBJ1-1, with unresolved D. V shed 5 bases and J shed 10 bases, with 14 bases lying between them. The V gene's germline CDR1 is PRHDT and CDR2 FYEKMQ (reference sequence). The CDR3 totals 12 residues. The CDR3 DNA reads TGTGCCAGCAGCCTCTCCTCCCTGGGAGCTTTCTTT. Protein product: CASSLSSLGAFF.

This clone appeared a few times. The chain recombines TRBV29-1 with TRBJ2-1; perhaps TRBD1 as D (6 bases). Germline assignment: CDR1 SQVTM and CDR2 ANQGSEA. The CDR3 consists of 12 residues. V was trimmed by 8 bases and J by 5 bases, leaving 13 bases between them. For the CDR3, the DNA is TGCAGCCCTACAGGGTGGAACAATGAGCAGTTCTTC. Translated, it gives CSPTGWNNEQFF.

The chain recombines TRBV5-1 with TRBJ1-2, with D possibly being TRBD1 (6 bases). Deletions cut 3 bases from V and 4 bases from J, with 16 bases between. This CDR3 is built from 15 residues. Germline values: CDR1 SGHRS, CDR2 YFSETQ. DNA of the CDR3: TGCGCCAGCAGCTATGACAGGATATGGATCTATGGCTACACCTTC. Encoded protein: CASSYDRIWIYGYTF.

This clone was observed a handful of times. The chain links TRBV19 to TRBJ2-7, with D perhaps matching TRBD1 or TRBD2 (6 bases each). V lost 1 base and J 2 bases, leaving 9 bases between the germline ends. The V gene's germline CDR1 is LNHDA and CDR2 SQIVND (reference sequence). The CDR3 has 14 amino acids. CDR3 sequence: CASSIVGGTYEQYF. The CDR3 region has the DNA TGTGCCAGTAGTATAGTCGGGGGCACCTACGAGCAGTACTTC. The full variable domain, rest sourced from reference TRBV19 and TRBJ2-7, is DGGITQSPKYLFRKEGQNVTLSCEQNLNHDAMYWYRQDPGQGLRLIYYSQIVNDFQKGDIAEGYSVSREKKESFPLTVTSAQKNPTAFYLCASSIVGGTYEQYFGPGTRLTVT.

This clone was seen a handful of times. V and J are TRBV19 and TRBJ2-1; no clear D gene. CDR3 size: 11 residues. V lost 7 bases and J lost 8, with 9 bases in between. Germline assignment: CDR1 LNHDA and CDR2 SQIVND (reference sequence). The CDR3 sequence: CASTDRHEQFF. For the CDR3, the DNA is TGTGCCAGTACCGACCGGCATGAGCAGTTCTTC.

V usage is TRBV6-5 and J usage is TRBJ1-1; D gene unclear. This CDR3 is built from 11 residues. Germline V gives CDR1 MNHEY, CDR2 SVGAGI. Deletions cut 4 bases from V and 7 bases from J, with 7 bases between. CDR3 residues: CASSSSFEAFF. In nucleotides, the CDR3 is TGTGCCAGCAGTTCCTCGTTTGAAGCTTTCTTT.

This clone is classed as medium-sized. V usage is TRBV7-9 and J usage is TRBJ2-7, with D possibly matching TRBD1 (6 bases). Between the trimmed V and J ends, which lost 1 base and 2 bases, there was a span of 15 bases. This CDR3 has 16 residues. Germline V CDR1 and CDR2: SEHNR, FQNEAQ (reference sequence). The CDR3 sequence is CASSLGTGPTTYEQYF. CDR3 nucleotides: TGTGCCAGCAGCTTAGGCACAGGGCCGACGACCTACGAGCAGTACTTC.

The chain is built from TRBV7-2 and TRBJ1-4, with TRBD1 matching 10 bases. Germline trimming cut 5 bases from V and 0 bases from J; bases unmatched to any gene: 3. Germline V gene data show CDR1 as SGHTA and CDR2 as FQGNSA. The CDR3 length is 16 residues. The CDR3 protein is CASSRGQGTTNEKLFF. DNA of the CDR3: TGTGCCAGCAGCCGGGGACAGGGGACAACTAATGAAAAACTGTTTTTT. Filled out from reference TRBV7-2 and TRBJ1-4, the complete variable domain reads GAGVSQSPSNKVTEKGKDVELRCDPISGHTALYWYRQSLGQGLEFLIYFQGNSAPDKSGLPSDRFSAERTGGSVSTLTIQRTQQEDSAVYLCASSRGQGTTNEKLFFGSGTQLSVL.